Listed below are T cell receptor beta chains from one sample, sequenced in a study of shared clonotypes between healthy human individuals. Repertoires were generated with immunoSEQ multiplex PCR, while TCRdb's copy carries only in-frame clones and drops some. The table includes about 79,000 clones, 62% detected once. The specimen was memory CD8+ T cells sorted from blood. These receptors came from a young man in good health. CDR3s include the opening cysteine and the closing phenylalanine or tryptophan. The D gene is left open where the match is weak. Clone size appears in some rows only: once, few, many, or a class for an expanded clone.

cdr3_nt	cdr3_aa	d_call	clone_size	j_call	cdr3_length	v_call
TGCGCCAGCAGCTTGTATCCCCTGACAGGGACCAACTATGGCTACACCTTC	CASSLYPLTGTNYGYTF	TRBD1	.	TRBJ1-2	17	TRBV5-1
TGTGCCAGCAGCCGCGTAGTCGCGGATAGCAATCAGCCCCAGCATTTT	CASSRVVADSNQPQHF	.	.	TRBJ1-5	16	TRBV7-2
TGTGCCAGCAGTCCCCTAGCGGGAGCAGGCGAGCAGTACTTC	CASSPLAGAGEQYF	TRBD2	.	TRBJ2-7	14	TRBV6-9
TGTGCCAGCAGCCCTCGACAGGGGCGTTCCTACGAGCAGTACTTC	CASSPRQGRSYEQYF	TRBD1	.	TRBJ2-7	15	TRBV9
TGTGCCAGCAGTTTATTGGGTTTTTTCAACACTGAAGCTTTCTTT	CASSLLGFFNTEAFF	.	.	TRBJ1-1	15	TRBV28
TGTGCCAGCAGCCGGGACAGGGATTACGAGCAGTACTTC	CASSRDRDYEQYF	TRBD1	.	TRBJ2-7	13	TRBV7-9
TGTGCCATCAGTGAAAAACTAGCGGGAGGGCCTCCCAATGAGCAGTTCTTC	CAISEKLAGGPPNEQFF	TRBD2	many	TRBJ2-1	17	TRBV10-3
TGTGTGGTAAGACAAAACTTGAACACTGAAGCTTTCTTT	CVVRQNLNTEAFF	.	.	TRBJ1-1	13	TRBV6-1
TGTGCCAGCAGTGTTGCTAGCGGGGTTGCCACAGATACGCAGTATTTT	CASSVASGVATDTQYF	TRBD2	.	TRBJ2-3	16	TRBV6-4
TGTGCCAGCAGCTTTGGGGAAACTGAAGCTTTCTTT	CASSFGETEAFF	.	.	TRBJ1-1	12	TRBV11-2
TGTGCCAGCAGTGAACAAGAGGGGGCAGGGTGGGAGACCCAGTACTTC	CASSEQEGAGWETQYF	TRBD1	.	TRBJ2-5	16	TRBV6-1
TGTGCCTGGATCGGGGGGGACGGGACTCGCTCTGGAAACACCATATATTTT	CAWIGGDGTRSGNTIYF	.	few	TRBJ1-3	17	TRBV30
TGTGCCAGCAGTGAAGGAGGGAGTGGGGCGGATACGCAGTATTTT	CASSEGGSGADTQYF	.	.	TRBJ2-3	15	TRBV6-1
TGTGCCAGCCTTCGCGGGACAGGGGTTGAAGCTTTCTTT	CASLRGTGVEAFF	TRBD1	.	TRBJ1-1	13	TRBV25-1